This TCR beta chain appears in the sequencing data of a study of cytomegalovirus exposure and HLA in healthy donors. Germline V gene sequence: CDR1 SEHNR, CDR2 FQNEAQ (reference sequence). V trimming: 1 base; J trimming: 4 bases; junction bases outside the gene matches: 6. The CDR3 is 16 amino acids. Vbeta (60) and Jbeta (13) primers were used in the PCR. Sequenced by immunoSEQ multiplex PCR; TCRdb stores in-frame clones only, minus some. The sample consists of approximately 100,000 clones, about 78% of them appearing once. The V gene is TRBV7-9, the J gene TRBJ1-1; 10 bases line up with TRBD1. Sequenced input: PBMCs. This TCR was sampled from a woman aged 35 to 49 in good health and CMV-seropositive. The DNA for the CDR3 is TGTGCCAGCAGCTTAGATGTGGGACAGGGGAGCACTGAAGCTTTCTTT. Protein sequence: CASSLDVGQGSTEAFF.